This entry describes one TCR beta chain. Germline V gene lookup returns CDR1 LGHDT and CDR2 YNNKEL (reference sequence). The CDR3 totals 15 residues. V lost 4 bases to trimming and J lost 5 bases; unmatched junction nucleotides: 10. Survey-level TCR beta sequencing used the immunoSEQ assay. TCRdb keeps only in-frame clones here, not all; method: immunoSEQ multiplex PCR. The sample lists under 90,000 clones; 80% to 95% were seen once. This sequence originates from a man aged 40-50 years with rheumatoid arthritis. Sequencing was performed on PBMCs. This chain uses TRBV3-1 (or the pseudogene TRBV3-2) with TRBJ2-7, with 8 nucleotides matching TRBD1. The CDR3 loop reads CASSRSTGAMNEQYF. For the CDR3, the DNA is TGTGCCAGCAGCCGTTCGACAGGGGCGATGAACGAGCAGTACTTC.